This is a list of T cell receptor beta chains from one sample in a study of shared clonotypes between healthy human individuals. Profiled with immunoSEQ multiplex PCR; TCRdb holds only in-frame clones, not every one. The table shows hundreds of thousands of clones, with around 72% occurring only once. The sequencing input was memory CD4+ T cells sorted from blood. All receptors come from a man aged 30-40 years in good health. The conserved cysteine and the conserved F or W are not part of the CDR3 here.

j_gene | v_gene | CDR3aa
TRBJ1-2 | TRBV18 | ASSPGTTSAYYGYT
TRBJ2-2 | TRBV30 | AWSFRPQPNTGELF
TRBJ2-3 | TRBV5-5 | ASSLAVDTQY
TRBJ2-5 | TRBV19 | ASSIGRGLEETQY
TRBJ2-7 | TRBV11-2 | ASSVGHSYEQY
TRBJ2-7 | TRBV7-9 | ASSSQTGVYEQY
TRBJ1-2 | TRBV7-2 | ASSQAGAGKYGYT
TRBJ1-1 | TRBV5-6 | ASSLGTGNTEAF
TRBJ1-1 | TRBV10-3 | AISGGGTGNTEAF
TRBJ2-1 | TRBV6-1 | ASREGQGTYNEQF
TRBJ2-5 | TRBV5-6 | ASSPGGGRETQY
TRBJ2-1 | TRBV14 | ASSQAGAFNEQF
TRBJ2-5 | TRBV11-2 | ASSSNYGQY